Listed below are T cell receptor beta chains from one sample, sequenced in a study of T cells after yellow fever vaccination. TCRdb recomputed calls from the 5' RACE reads with MiXCR, one row per CDR3 protein. The data show about 340,000 distinct CDR3 sequences, with approximately 4% seen just once and roughly 24% held by the top ten. The starting material was PBMCs, obtained 5 days after the yellow fever booster vaccination. The origin of the receptors is a man younger than 35 who received the YFV17D yellow fever vaccine. CDR3s include the opening cysteine and the closing phenylalanine or tryptophan. Each record gives: CDR3 length, J gene, clone size, V gene, D gene, CDR3 protein, CDR3 DNA. A D gene is named only where the DNA matches it firmly. A row's size may be missing; if present it is once, few, many or a size class.

cdr3_length: 15; j_call: TRBJ2-3; clone_size: .; v_call: TRBV2; d_call: TRBD1; cdr3_aa: CASTPDRASTDTQYF; cdr3_nt: TGTGCCAGCACCCCGGACAGGGCGAGCACAGATACGCAGTATTTT
cdr3_length: 15; j_call: TRBJ1-3; clone_size: few; v_call: TRBV7-2; d_call: .; cdr3_aa: CASSPWRSSGNTIYF; cdr3_nt: TGTGCCAGCAGCCCTTGGAGGAGCTCTGGAAACACCATATATTTT
cdr3_length: 12; j_call: TRBJ2-1; clone_size: many; v_call: TRBV7-8; d_call: .; cdr3_aa: CASSFLPAEQFF; cdr3_nt: TGTGCCAGCAGCTTTCTACCAGCCGAGCAGTTCTTC
cdr3_length: 16; j_call: TRBJ1-2; clone_size: few; v_call: TRBV12-3/TRBV12-4; d_call: .; cdr3_aa: CASSAGEVTGNYGYTF; cdr3_nt: TGTGCCAGCAGTGCGGGGGAAGTGACGGGGAACTATGGCTACACCTTC
cdr3_length: 11; j_call: TRBJ1-2; clone_size: few; v_call: TRBV7-2; d_call: .; cdr3_aa: CASSSFSGYTF; cdr3_nt: TGTGCCAGCAGCTCATTTAGTGGCTACACCTTC
cdr3_length: 15; j_call: TRBJ2-1; clone_size: few; v_call: TRBV20-1; d_call: .; cdr3_aa: CSAPWVGGHYNEQFF; cdr3_nt: TGCAGTGCTCCCTGGGTGGGGGGGCACTACAATGAGCAGTTCTTC
cdr3_length: 16; j_call: TRBJ2-7; clone_size: many; v_call: TRBV6-6; d_call: .; cdr3_aa: CASSYSPQFTSYEQYF; cdr3_nt: TGTGCCAGCAGTTACTCCCCCCAATTTACGTCGTACGAGCAGTACTTC
cdr3_length: 14; j_call: TRBJ2-2; clone_size: .; v_call: TRBV12-3/TRBV12-4; d_call: TRBD1; cdr3_aa: CASNQQGGVKELFF; cdr3_nt: TGTGCCAGTAATCAACAAGGGGGCGTGAAGGAGCTGTTTTTT
cdr3_length: 14; j_call: TRBJ2-1; clone_size: .; v_call: TRBV28; d_call: .; cdr3_aa: CASSAASIHNEQFF; cdr3_nt: TGTGCCAGCAGTGCCGCATCGATCCACAATGAGCAGTTCTTC
cdr3_length: 14; j_call: TRBJ1-6; clone_size: few; v_call: TRBV10-1; d_call: .; cdr3_aa: CASSVRVATSPLHF; cdr3_nt: TGCGCCAGCAGCGTTAGGGTTGCCACGTCACCCCTCCACTTT
cdr3_length: 15; j_call: TRBJ2-1; clone_size: .; v_call: TRBV7-2; d_call: .; cdr3_aa: CASSLVPGLNNEQFF; cdr3_nt: TGTGCCAGCAGCTTAGTCCCGGGACTCAACAATGAGCAGTTCTTC
cdr3_length: 15; j_call: TRBJ2-5; clone_size: many; v_call: TRBV7-9; d_call: .; cdr3_aa: CAGEEWTARRETQYF; cdr3_nt: TGTGCCGGCGAGGAATGGACAGCACGGCGGGAGACCCAGTACTTC
cdr3_length: 15; j_call: TRBJ1-2; clone_size: .; v_call: TRBV9; d_call: TRBD1; cdr3_aa: CASSVETGGTYGYTF; cdr3_nt: TGTGCCAGCAGCGTAGAAACAGGGGGCACCTATGGCTACACCTTC
cdr3_length: 13; j_call: TRBJ1-1; clone_size: .; v_call: TRBV18; d_call: TRBD1; cdr3_aa: CASWGQGNTEAFF; cdr3_nt: TGTGCCAGCTGGGGACAGGGGAACACTGAAGCTTTCTTT
cdr3_length: 13; j_call: TRBJ2-1; clone_size: many; v_call: TRBV6-2/TRBV6-3; d_call: TRBD2; cdr3_aa: CASRAGGAGEQFF; cdr3_nt: TGTGCCAGCCGTGCCGGGGGGGCTGGGGAGCAGTTCTTC
cdr3_length: 14; j_call: TRBJ2-1; clone_size: .; v_call: TRBV20-1; d_call: .; cdr3_aa: CSARIWGSYNEQFF; cdr3_nt: TGCAGTGCTAGGATATGGGGCTCCTACAATGAGCAGTTCTTC
cdr3_length: 12; j_call: TRBJ1-2; clone_size: .; v_call: TRBV10-3; d_call: TRBD1; cdr3_aa: CAISTGVDGYTF; cdr3_nt: TGTGCCATCAGCACAGGGGTGGATGGCTACACCTTC
cdr3_length: 13; j_call: TRBJ2-3; clone_size: few; v_call: TRBV6-5; d_call: TRBD1; cdr3_aa: CASSYRQGDTQYF; cdr3_nt: TGTGCCAGCAGTTACCGACAGGGGGATACGCAGTATTTT